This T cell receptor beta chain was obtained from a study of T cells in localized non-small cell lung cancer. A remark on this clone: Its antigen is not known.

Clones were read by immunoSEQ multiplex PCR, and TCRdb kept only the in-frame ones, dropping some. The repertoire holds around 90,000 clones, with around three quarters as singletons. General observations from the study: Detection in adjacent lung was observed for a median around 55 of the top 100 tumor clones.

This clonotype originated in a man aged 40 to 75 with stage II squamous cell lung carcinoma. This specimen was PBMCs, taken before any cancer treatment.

The CDR3 spells CASSLGGTGHYEQYF. As DNA, the CDR3 is TGTGCCAGCAGCTTAGGAGGGACAGGCCACTACGAGCAGTACTTC. V is TRBV11-3 and J is TRBJ2-7; 8 nucleotides match TRBD1. The CDR3 runs to 15 residues. Germline V lookup: CDR1 SGHNT, CDR2 YENEEA. J gave up 3 bases and V 1 base, and 5 bases lay outside the gene matches.